Below are 32 T cell receptor beta chains sequenced from a single sample in a study of long-term antiretroviral therapy in people with HIV. Sequencing relied on immunoSEQ assay v3.0, run at survey level. Using immunoSEQ multiplex PCR, the repertoire was profiled, and TCRdb retains in-frame clones only, with some absent. The table shows tens of thousands of clones, with less than 90% occurring only once. Sequencing used unsorted PBMCs, obtained 2 years after starting antiretroviral therapy. These TCRs come from a man aged 50 to 59 with HIV.

The V gene is TRBV28, the J gene TRBJ1-5, with D perhaps matching TRBD1 (5 bases). Trimming removed 3 bases from V and 2 bases from J, with 17 bases in between. The CDR3 length is 17 residues. Per germline, CDR1 MDHEN and CDR2 SYDVKM. The CDR3 protein is CASSFPREGQGNQPQHF. Written as DNA, the CDR3 is TGTGCCAGCAGTTTCCCCAGAGAGGGGCAGGGCAATCAGCCCCAGCATTTT.

V is TRBV7-2 and J is TRBJ2-3; D not resolved. Trimming took 1 base from V and 4 from J, leaving 15 bases between them. The germline gives CDR1 SGHTA, CDR2 FQGNSA. The CDR3 contains 16 residues. The CDR3 nucleotides read TGTGCCAGCAGCTTAGAGTTTGTCCTCCCGGCAGATACGCAGTATTTT. It specifies CASSLEFVLPADTQYF. The entire variable domain, with the rest obtained from reference TRBV7-2 and TRBJ2-3, is as follows: GAGVSQSPSNKVTEKGKDVELRCDPISGHTALYWYRQSLGQGLEFLIYFQGNSAPDKSGLPSDRFSAERTGGSVSTLTIQRTQQEDSAVYLCASSLEFVLPADTQYFGPGTRLTVL.

This rearrangement joins TRBV9 to TRBJ2-3, with 12 bases fitting TRBD2. This CDR3 region has 16 residues. V lost 0 bases, J lost 4 bases, and 3 bases stayed unmatched. Per germline, CDR1 SGDLS and CDR2 YYNGEE. The CDR3 spells CASSVDGLAGSDTQYF. The CDR3 region has the DNA TGTGCCAGCAGCGTAGATGGACTAGCGGGGTCAGATACGCAGTATTTT.

The chain couples TRBV7-2 to TRBJ2-3, with TRBD2 identical over 9 bases. Trimming took 4 bases from V and 4 from J; bases not matched to a gene: 3. The germline CDR1 and CDR2 sequences are SGHTA and FQGNSA. The length of the CDR3 is 14 residues. Here the CDR3 reads CASSSTSGPDTQYF. The CDR3 DNA is TGTGCCAGCAGCTCCACTAGCGGGCCAGATACGCAGTATTTT.

The CDR3 DNA is TGTGCCTGGAGTAATGGGGAGGGGAGGAATCAGCCCCAGCATTTT. It encodes CAWSNGEGRNQPQHF. The chain carries TRBV30 and TRBJ1-5; possibly TRBD1 for D (5 bases). CDR3 length: 15 amino acids. Germline lookup yields CDR1 GTSNPN and CDR2 SVGIG (reference sequence). With 2 bases removed from V and 4 bases from J, the gap between germline ends came to 15 bases.

The chain uses TRBV7-9 and TRBJ1-1; D is ambiguous. From germline, CDR1 is SEHNR and CDR2 FQNEAQ (reference sequence). Trimming pared 2 bases from V and 0 bases from J, leaving 1 base between. The CDR3 loop spans 12 amino acids. The CDR3 reads CASSLLNTEAFF. The DNA for the CDR3 is TGTGCCAGCAGCTTATTGAACACTGAAGCTTTCTTT.

The V and J genes are TRBV5-4 and TRBJ2-1, with D unresolved. Trimming took off 1 base at V and 10 bases at J, with 9 bases between the two ends. There are 12 residues in the CDR3. Germline assignment: CDR1 SGHNT and CDR2 YYREEE (reference sequence). CDR3 nucleotides: TGTGCCAGCAGCTTGTTAGGCCTGGAGCAGTTCTTC. It codes for CASSLLGLEQFF.

This sequence joins TRBV18 and TRBJ2-1, with TRBD2 identical over 11 bases. The CDR3 runs to 18 residues. Looked up from germline, CDR1 is KGHSH and CDR2 is LQKENI. V dropped 2 bases and J dropped 6; count of bases not matched to a gene: 12. CDR3 nucleotide sequence: TGTGCCAGCTCACCATGGCTAGCGGGAGGTCCTGGGAGCAATGAGCAGTTCTTC. It is translated as CASSPWLAGGPGSNEQFF.

CDR3 sequence reads: CASSLYRSSYEQYF. CDR3 nucleotide sequence: TGTGCCAGCAGCTTATATCGAAGCTCCTACGAGCAGTACTTC. The V call is TRBV7-2, the J call TRBJ2-7; unclear D gene. The germline V gene has CDR1 SGHTA and CDR2 FQGNSA. V was cut by 2 bases and J by 0 bases, with 8 bases left in between. The CDR3 contains 14 residues.

The chain couples TRBV5-1 to TRBJ1-3, with 9 bases matching TRBD1. Germline loops: CDR1 SGHRS, CDR2 YFSETQ. Trimming at V came to 3 bases and at J to 3 bases, leaving 10 bases not matched to a gene. This CDR3 comprises 17 residues. The DNA for the CDR3 is TGCGCCAGCAGCTCCTACTCCGGGACAGGGTTTGGAAACACCATATATTTT. Protein product: CASSSYSGTGFGNTIYF.

V gene TRBV5-1 combines with J gene TRBJ1-2; D gene uncertain. Germline assignment: CDR1 SGHRS and CDR2 YFSETQ. V was trimmed by 0 bases and J by 4 bases, leaving 13 bases between them. The CDR3 consists of 15 residues. CDR3 protein: CASSLDPSLGYGYTF. For the CDR3, the DNA is TGCGCCAGCAGCTTGGACCCCTCGTTGGGCTATGGCTACACCTTC.

CDR3 in amino acids: CASSKGERETYNEQFF. Here the CDR3 DNA reads TGTGCCAGCAGCAAAGGGGAGCGGGAGACCTACAATGAGCAGTTCTTC. The chain couples TRBV21-1 to TRBJ2-1; the table's D call, TRBD2, has no DNA check behind it. TRBV21-1 corresponds to a pseudogene. This CDR3 contains 16 residues.

The chain uses TRBV7-2 and TRBJ2-7, with D tentatively TRBD2 (7 bases). CDR1 is SGHTA and CDR2 is FQGNSA in the germline V gene. Trimming pared 4 bases from V and 7 bases from J, leaving 23 bases between. This CDR3 region has 16 residues. In DNA form, the CDR3 reads TGTGCCAGCAGCTCAGCCTTGGGGGGGGGCTTCGGGGAGCAGTACTTC. This codes for CASSSALGGGFGEQYF.

This clone appeared a few times. The CDR3 DNA follows: TGTGCCAGCAGCCATTCACGGGAGGACGAGCAGTACTTC. Translated: CASSHSREDEQYF. The gene calls are TRBV5-4 and TRBJ2-7; 7 positions match TRBD2. V lost 4 bases, J lost 5 bases, and 6 bases stayed unmatched. CDR3 length: 13 residues. CDR1 is SGHNT and CDR2 is YYREEE in the germline V gene (reference sequence).

V and J are TRBV15 and TRBJ2-2; 7 bases are a match to TRBD1. Germline V CDR1 and CDR2: LNHNV, YYDKDF (reference sequence). The CDR3 length is 14 residues. The V gene end was trimmed by 3 bases and the J gene end by 4 bases; junction bases not matched to a gene: 2. In nucleotides, the CDR3 is TGTGCCACCAGCAGGGGGACAGTCACCGGGGAGCTGTTTTTT. It is translated as CATSRGTVTGELFF. Complete variable domain (other parts from reference TRBV15 and TRBJ2-2): DAMVIQNPRYQVTQFGKPVTLSCSQTLNHNVMYWYQQKSSQAPKLLFHYYDKDFNNEADTPDNFQSRRPNTSFCFLDIRSPGLGDTAMYLCATSRGTVTGELFFGEGSRLTVL.

This chain links TRBV13 with TRBJ2-5; 7 positions match TRBD1. Germline V lookup: CDR1 PRHDT, CDR2 FYEKMQ (reference sequence). CDR3 length equals 16 residues. Trimming removed 3 bases from V and 0 bases from J; junction bases left unmatched: 7. Here the CDR3 reads CASSLSGQSYQETQYF. The CDR3, as DNA: TGTGCCAGCAGCTTGTCGGGACAGAGTTACCAAGAGACCCAGTACTTC.

This clone was recorded once. This sequence joins TRBV27 and TRBJ1-5; D perhaps matches TRBD1 (6 bases). V lost 3 bases and J 4 bases, leaving 16 bases between the germline ends. This CDR3 spans 16 amino acids. The V gene's germline CDR1 is MNHEY and CDR2 SMNVEV (reference sequence). CDR3 sequence: CASSFRGRRANQPQHF. The CDR3 nucleotides are TGTGCCAGCAGTTTCAGGGGTAGGCGCGCAAATCAGCCCCAGCATTTT.

V and J are TRBV5-5 and TRBJ2-7, with D tentatively TRBD1 (5 bases). Germline V lookup: CDR1 SGHKS, CDR2 YYEKEE (reference sequence). V lost 6 bases, J lost 0 bases, and 16 bases lay in between. The CDR3 consists of 15 residues. The CDR3 sequence is CASTEGAGASYEQYF. The CDR3 bases are TGTGCCAGCACTGAAGGGGCAGGAGCCTCCTACGAGCAGTACTTC.

This chain uses TRBV19 with TRBJ2-2; tentatively, D is TRBD2 (6 bases). The length of the CDR3 is 16 residues. V was pared by 1 base and J by 1 base, with 10 bases between. Germline V lookup: CDR1 LNHDA, CDR2 SQIVND (reference sequence). CDR3 amino acids: CASSIVASVNTGELFF. The CDR3 DNA reads as TGTGCCAGTAGTATAGTAGCTAGCGTGAACACCGGGGAGCTGTTTTTT.

The gene calls are TRBV27 and TRBJ2-7; weak D call: TRBD1 (6 bases). This CDR3 contains 16 residues. Deletions cut 3 bases from V and 2 bases from J, with 17 bases between. CDR1 is MNHEY, CDR2 SMNVEV, per germline (reference sequence). CDR3 sequence: CASSFSHRVGTYEQYF. DNA of the CDR3: TGTGCCAGCAGTTTCTCCCACAGGGTAGGAACCTACGAGCAGTACTTC.

This clone was counted once. The V and J genes are TRBV19 and TRBJ2-7; 8 bases agree with TRBD1. Germline values: CDR1 LNHDA, CDR2 SQIVND (reference sequence). With 8 bases clipped from V and 6 bases from J, the junction kept 15 bases outside the gene matches. This CDR3 has 15 residues. The CDR3 nucleotides are TGTGCCAGTGCTTCGGGGACAGGCGCCGGGGTCGAGCAGTACTTC. It encodes CASASGTGAGVEQYF.

The chain carries TRBV18 and TRBJ2-2; a weak D match, TRBD2 (5 bases). Germline V gives CDR1 KGHSH, CDR2 LQKENI. Trimming stripped 3 bases from V and 10 bases from J, with 9 bases between. The CDR3 is 12 residues long. The CDR3 sequence is CASSPRVEELFF. DNA for the CDR3: TGTGCCAGCTCACCGCGGGTGGAGGAGCTGTTTTTT.

The chain uses TRBV11-1 and TRBJ2-1; D is ambiguous. The length of the CDR3 is 15 residues. Germline CDR1 reads SGHAT; CDR2 reads FQDESV (reference sequence). V was clipped by 2 bases and J by 4 bases, with 12 bases between them. CDR3: CASSLFTEVYNEQFF. The DNA of the CDR3 is TGTGCCAGCAGCTTATTCACAGAAGTTTACAATGAGCAGTTCTTC.

The CDR3 DNA follows: TGTGCCAGTAGTATAAAACAGGCCCTAACCTACGAGCAGTACTTC. Amino acid sequence: CASSIKQALTYEQYF. The chain carries TRBV19 and TRBJ2-7, with D tentatively TRBD1 (5 bases). Germline V lookup: CDR1 LNHDA, CDR2 SQIVND (reference sequence). V lost 2 bases and J 2 bases, leaving 13 bases between the germline ends. This CDR3 spans 15 amino acids.

The V gene is TRBV30, the J gene TRBJ1-1; D unresolved. The germline V gene has CDR1 GTSNPN and CDR2 SVGIG (reference sequence). V lost 3 bases and J lost 0, with 8 bases in between. This CDR3 has 13 amino acids. CDR3 sequence (DNA): TGTGCCTGGAGAGCTACCATGAACACTGAAGCTTTCTTT. The encoded protein is CAWRATMNTEAFF.

This sequence joins TRBV14 and TRBJ1-6; D remains ambiguous. The CDR3 loop spans 15 amino acids. Germline CDR1 SGHDN, CDR2 FVKESK. V lost 1 base and J lost 7, with 11 bases in between. Here the CDR3 DNA reads TGTGCCAGCAGCCAAGTGGGATTTCCCAATTCACCCCTCCACTTT. It is translated as CASSQVGFPNSPLHF.

The rearrangement joins TRBV27 to TRBJ1-1, with D tentatively TRBD1 (5 bases). V lost 6 bases, J lost 1 base, and 15 bases lay in between. The germline V gene encodes CDR1 MNHEY and CDR2 SMNVEV (reference sequence). This CDR3 has 15 amino acids. This CDR3 is CASSRRGGANTEAFF. The CDR3 DNA is TGTGCCAGCAGCCGACGGGGAGGGGCGAACACTGAAGCTTTCTTT.

The CDR3 DNA reads TGTGCCAGCAGTTTACGGACTAGCGGGAGCTCCTACGAGCAGTACTTC. This codes for CASSLRTSGSSYEQYF. This rearrangement joins TRBV28 to TRBJ2-7; 13 nucleotides align to TRBD2. The germline V gene has CDR1 MDHEN and CDR2 SYDVKM. The CDR3 length is 16 residues. Trimming at V came to 2 bases and at J to 0 bases, leaving 1 base not matched to a gene.

V gene TRBV28 combines with J gene TRBJ2-7, with D possibly matching TRBD1 (5 bases). V was trimmed by 3 bases and J by 2 bases, leaving 11 bases between them. The CDR3 extends over 14 amino acids. Looked up from germline, CDR1 is MDHEN and CDR2 is SYDVKM. The DNA for the CDR3 is TGTGCCAGCAGTTTTAACGACAGACCCTACGAGCAGTACTTC. Its translation: CASSFNDRPYEQYF.

This chain links TRBV11-3 with TRBJ2-1; D call uncertain. CDR1 and CDR2 from the germline V gene are SGHNT and YENEEA. The V end was cut by 4 bases, the J end by 0 bases, with 4 bases between. There are 13 residues in the CDR3. The CDR3 DNA is TGTGCCAGCAGCTCGTCCTCCTACAATGAGCAGTTCTTC. It encodes CASSSSSYNEQFF.

Points on this clone: One junction end disagrees with the germline gene, perhaps due to a read error. This chain connects TRBV6-6 to TRBJ2-3; 9 bases map to TRBD2. The CDR3 is made up of 12 amino acids. CDR1 is MNHNY, CDR2 SVGAGI, per germline (reference sequence). CDR3: CASSFERGALHF. DNA of the CDR3: TGTGCCAGCAGTTTTGAGCGGGGGGCTTTACATTTT.

The rearrangement joins TRBV28 to TRBJ2-5; no reliable D call. CDR3 length: 15 residues. Germline V gene data show CDR1 as MDHEN and CDR2 as SYDVKM. Trimming took off 3 bases at V and 0 bases at J, with 11 bases between the two ends. The CDR3 DNA reads TGTGCCAGCAGTTTGGCTCAACTACACCAAGAGACCCAGTACTTC. This translates into CASSLAQLHQETQYF. Complete variable domain (other parts from reference TRBV28 and TRBJ2-5): DVKVTQSSRYLVKRTGEKVFLECVQDMDHENMFWYRQDPGLGLRLIYFSYDVKMKEKGDIPEGYSVSREKKERFSLILESASTNQTSMYLCASSLAQLHQETQYFGPGTRLLVL.